This passage covers 30 T cell receptor beta chains from one sample sequenced in a study of metastatic and nonmetastatic thyroid tumors. Thyroid surgery had not been preceded by any treatment in any patient. TCRdb redid the clone calls on the PCR reads using MiXCR. The sample comprises about 10,000 clones, roughly a fifth of which are singletons, and around 17% rests with the top ten. Sequencing was performed on adjacent normal tissue. The source of these receptors is a female donor with papillary thyroid cancer or a benign thyroid nodule (not recorded which). Some clones in this sample may be carry-over from other donors' samples.

The chain recombines TRBV28 with TRBJ1-5; no clear D. The CDR3 length is 13 residues. CDR1 and CDR2 (germline): MDHEN, SYDVKM. Trimming shortened V by 2 bases and J by 10 bases, and 12 bases separated the two germline ends. CDR3 sequence reads: CASSLGQLSPQHF. The DNA for the CDR3 is TGTGCCAGCAGTTTAGGGCAGTTAAGTCCCCAGCATTTT. Combining the CDR3 with reference TRBV28 and TRBJ1-5 gives the whole variable domain DVKVTQSSRYLVKRTGEKVFLECVQDMDHENMFWYRQDPGLGLRLIYFSYDVKMKEKGDIPEGYSVSREKKERFSLILESASTNQTSMYLCASSLGQLSPQHFGDGTRLSIL.

With regard to this clone: Given the absence of the conserved phenylalanine or tryptophan at the CDR3 end, a read error is likely. This chain links TRBV13 with TRBJ1-6; maybe TRBD1 (5 bases). Trimming left V 4 bases short and J 8 bases short, with 18 bases between. Per the germline V gene, CDR1 is PRHDT and CDR2 is FYEKMQ (reference sequence). CDR3 size: 16 residues. The CDR3 region has the DNA TGTGCCAGCAGCTCCTCTTTAGAGGGGATAGATTCACCCCTCCACTTG. Residues: CASSSSLEGIDSPLHL.

This clone is medium-sized. This sequence joins TRBV19 and TRBJ1-1; no reliable D call. Deletions cut 4 bases from V and 11 bases from J, with 14 bases between. In germline, CDR1 is LNHDA, CDR2 SQIVND (reference sequence). The CDR3 has 12 amino acids. The CDR3 here is CASSSPLTDAFF. CDR3 bases: TGTGCCAGTAGTAGCCCCTTGACGGATGCTTTCTTT.

The V gene is TRBV20-1, the J gene TRBJ2-7; D is unclear. Germline lookup yields CDR1 DFQATT and CDR2 SNEGSKA (reference sequence). The V and J ends lost 3 bases and 0 bases respectively, with 9 bases between them. CDR3 length: 13 residues. The CDR3 here is CSARRTGSYEQYF. CDR3 sequence (DNA): TGCAGTGCTAGGCGAACCGGCTCCTACGAGCAGTACTTC.

This clone was detected a few times. The J gene is TRBJ1-4, the V gene TRBV20-1, with 7 bases aligning to TRBD1. The germline V gene has CDR1 DFQATT and CDR2 SNEGSKA (reference sequence). This CDR3 region has 15 residues. V was pared by 4 bases and J by 2 bases, with 7 bases of the junction left unmatched. The CDR3 sequence: CSATRDSGTNEKLFF. The CDR3 DNA reads as TGCAGTGCTACCAGGGACAGCGGTACTAATGAAAAACTGTTTTTT.

By proportion, this clone is medium-sized. The CDR3 region is CASSLLGSADYGYTF. CDR3 DNA sequence: TGTGCCAGCAGTTTATTGGGCAGCGCCGACTATGGCTACACCTTC. The J gene is TRBJ1-2, the V gene TRBV28; D remains ambiguous. CDR1 MDHEN and CDR2 SYDVKM come from the germline V gene. This CDR3 contains 15 residues. With 1 base removed from V and 3 bases from J, the gap between germline ends came to 12 bases.

This chain joins TRBV7-3 and TRBJ2-2, with 8 positions matching TRBD2. The CDR3 length is 14 residues. V lost 9 bases to trimming and J lost 6 bases; unmatched junction nucleotides: 9. Germline CDR1 is SGHTA and CDR2 is FQGTGA. The CDR3 DNA reads TGTGCCAGTAGCCTCGGGGGGGCTGCCGGGGAGCTGTTTTTT. It translates to CASSLGGAAGELFF.

The sample holds a few counts of this clone. Here the CDR3 omits its conserved ending phenylalanine or tryptophan, so a read error is the likely source. The chain links TRBV27 to TRBJ2-5; TRBD2 is a possible D gene (5 bases). V shed 10 bases and J shed 5 bases, with 17 bases lying between them. CDR1 and CDR2 (germline): MNHEY, SMNVEV (reference sequence). This CDR3 contains 13 residues. The CDR3 spells CAITPLSGETQYS. The CDR3 region has the DNA TGTGCCATCACCCCTTTGTCGGGGGAGACCCAGTACTCC.

This clone was observed at least ten times. The rearrangement joins TRBV9 to TRBJ1-4, with 11 positions matching TRBD1. V gave up 3 bases and J gave up 8 bases; unmatched junction bases: 12. The germline V gene encodes CDR1 SGDLS and CDR2 YYNGEE. The CDR3 loop spans 17 amino acids. The CDR3: CASSEHGAGTGGEKLFF. For the CDR3, the DNA is TGTGCCAGCAGCGAGCACGGGGCCGGGACAGGGGGAGAAAAACTGTTTTTT.

This clone was detected ten times or more. A much larger clone lies one base from this, so it may be a read error. The V call is TRBV4-1, the J call TRBJ2-7, with D unresolved. Between the trimmed V and J ends, which lost 1 base and 5 bases, there was a span of 18 bases. CDR3 length equals 16 residues. Germline V CDR1 and CDR2: MGHRA, YSYEKL. The CDR3 spells CASSQAPCEVHNEQYF. CDR3 in DNA: TGCGCCAGCAGCCAAGCCCCCTGTGAAGTTCACAACGAGCAGTACTTC.

Turning to this clone: Since a much larger clone is just one base distant, this may be a read error. V is TRBV12-3 or TRBV12-4 and J is TRBJ2-4; 11 nucleotides align to TRBD1. V dropped 3 bases and J dropped 0; count of bases not matched to a gene: 16. This CDR3 region has 21 residues. CDR3 loop: CASSFRLLPGTGGLAKNIQYF. CDR3 in DNA: TGTGCCAGCAGTTTTCGCCTGTTACCCGGGACAGGGGGACTAGCCAAAAACATTCAGTACTTC.

This chain uses TRBV6-2 or TRBV6-3 with TRBJ1-5, with a possible D match to TRBD1 (5 bases). The V end lost 5 bases, the J end lost 7 bases, and 12 bases lay between the germline ends. There are 13 residues in the CDR3. Germline V lookup: CDR1 MNHEY, CDR2 SVGEGT. CDR3 nucleotides: TGTGCCAGCAGTCGGGACCTGGGGCAGCCCCAGCATTTT. This gives the protein CASSRDLGQPQHF.

This clone was picked up many times. The chain recombines TRBV20-1 with TRBJ1-6, with D unclear. The CDR3 covers 14 residues. Germline V CDR1 and CDR2: DFQATT, SNEGSKA (reference sequence). Deletions cut 3 bases from V and 3 bases from J, with 9 bases between. The CDR3 nucleotides are TGCAGTGCTAGTCGCCAGAGCTATAATTCACCCCTCCACTTT. Translated, it gives CSASRQSYNSPLHF.

By share, this clone counts as medium-sized (0.01 to 0.1%). The rearrangement joins TRBV5-1 to TRBJ1-3; D is unclear. Germline V gene data show CDR1 as SGHRS and CDR2 as YFSETQ. The CDR3 has 15 amino acids. The V gene lost 3 bases and the J gene lost 1 base, with 11 bases spanning the gap. CDR3 DNA sequence: TGCGCCAGCAGCTCCGGAGAGGGATCTGGAAACACCATATATTTT. Amino acid sequence: CASSSGEGSGNTIYF.

By sample share, this clone is medium-sized (0.01 to 0.1%). This chain links TRBV19 with TRBJ2-7; 7 bases match TRBD1. Germline CDR1 is LNHDA and CDR2 is SQIVND (reference sequence). The V segment lost 5 bases and the J segment 4 bases; nucleotides outside the gene matches: 11. This CDR3 has 15 amino acids. The DNA of the CDR3 is TGTGCCAGTAGTCTTGGACCGGGACAGATATACGAGCAGTACTTC. It is translated as CASSLGPGQIYEQYF.

Ten or more counts support this clone. One end of the junction is discordant with germline, which a read error may explain. In the same sample, other DNA sequences code for this CDR3. The chain couples TRBV20-1 to TRBJ2-2; the match to TRBD1 covers 9 bases. This CDR3 has 14 amino acids. Germline assignment: CDR1 DFQATT and CDR2 SNEGSKA (reference sequence). This CDR3 reads CSAGDRVNTGELFF. Here the CDR3 DNA reads TGCAGTGCTGGGGACAGGGTCAACACCGGGGAGCTGTTCTTT.

The chain combines TRBV6-4 with TRBJ1-1; the D is unclear. Germline CDR1 MRHNA, CDR2 SNTAGT. The V and J ends lost 6 bases and 4 bases respectively, with 18 bases between them. The CDR3 runs to 15 residues. The CDR3 is CASSWVLLVSTEAFF. CDR3 DNA: TGTGCCAGCAGCTGGGTCCTTCTGGTTTCCACTGAAGCTTTCTTT.

For the CDR3, the DNA is TGTGCCAGCAAGACCCAAGGGGTTCACGAGCAGTACTTC. Translated, it gives CASKTQGVHEQYF. The chain carries TRBV2 and TRBJ2-7, with D possibly being TRBD1 (5 bases). The CDR3 is 13 amino acids. Germline-derived CDR1 and CDR2 are SNHLY and FYNNEI. The V gene lost 7 bases and the J gene lost 5 bases, with 15 bases spanning the gap.

This clone was counted only a few times. A much larger clone sits a single nucleotide away, making a read error possible. The CDR3 does not close with the conserved phenylalanine or tryptophan, likely indicating a read error. The DNA of the CDR3 is TGTGCCAGCAGCCTTAACTTTCTCTCACAGTTCTCC. Amino acid sequence: CASSLNFLSQFS. This chain connects TRBV7-2 to TRBJ2-1; D is unresolved. V was pared by 5 bases and J by 13 bases, with 15 bases between. The CDR3 covers 12 residues. Germline CDR1 is SGHTA and CDR2 is FQGNSA.

This clone rates as medium-sized (0.01 to 0.1%). The chain links TRBV5-1 to TRBJ1-2, with TRBD1 identical over 9 bases. The CDR3 runs to 15 residues. Per the germline V gene, CDR1 is SGHRS and CDR2 is YFSETQ. Trimming cost V 4 bases and J 6 bases; bases outside gene matches: 10. The CDR3 here is CASSQGQGRFNGYTF. The CDR3, as DNA: TGCGCCAGCAGCCAAGGACAGGGGCGCTTCAATGGCTACACCTTC.

The chain has TRBV11-2 and TRBJ2-2; 8 bases are a match to TRBD2. The CDR3 has 16 residues. The ends lost 4 bases at V and 0 bases at J; junction bases unmatched: 4. Germline V gene lookup returns CDR1 SGHAT and CDR2 FQNNGV. This chain's CDR3 is CASSYTSGPNTGELFF. CDR3 sequence (DNA): TGTGCCAGCAGCTATACTAGCGGACCGAACACCGGGGAGCTGTTTTTT. The full variable domain, rest sourced from reference TRBV11-2 and TRBJ2-2, is EAGVAQSPRYKIIEKRQSVAFWCNPISGHATLYWYQQILGQGPKLLIQFQNNGVVDDSQLPKDRFSAERLKGVDSTLKIQPAKLEDSAVYLCASSYTSGPNTGELFFGEGSRLTVL.

This clone is deemed medium-sized. This chain links TRBV27 with TRBJ2-7; D not certain. V lost 4 bases and J 1 base, leaving 5 bases between the germline ends. Looked up from germline, CDR1 is MNHEY and CDR2 is SMNVEV (reference sequence). The CDR3 is 12 amino acids. This chain's CDR3 is CASSSYSYEQYF. The CDR3 DNA reads as TGTGCCAGCAGTTCGTATTCCTACGAGCAGTACTTC.

This clone showed up many times. This sequence joins TRBV15 and TRBJ2-7; weak D call: TRBD2 (5 bases). This CDR3 is built from 14 residues. CDR1 and CDR2 (germline): LNHNV, YYDKDF (reference sequence). V lost 0 bases and J lost 4, with 10 bases in between. The CDR3 reads CATSRDRGGYEQYF. The CDR3 DNA follows: TGTGCCACCAGCAGAGATCGTGGAGGATACGAGCAGTACTTC.

This clone was seen repeatedly, ten times or more. The DNA for the CDR3 is TGTGCCAGCCGAGGGAGCACAGATACGCAGTATTTT. This codes for CASRGSTDTQYF. This rearrangement joins TRBV5-4 to TRBJ2-3, with a tentative D call TRBD2 (5 bases). The V gene lost 7 bases and the J gene lost 0 bases, with 6 bases spanning the gap. CDR3 length: 12 amino acids. In germline, CDR1 is SGHNT, CDR2 YYREEE (reference sequence). The full variable domain, completed using reference TRBV5-4 and TRBJ2-3, is ETGVTQSPTHLIKTRGQQVTLRCSSQSGHNTVSWYQQALGQGPQFIFQYYREEENGRGNFPPRFSGLQFPNYSSELNVNALELDDSALYLCASRGSTDTQYFGPGTRLTVL.

This clone occurred many times. A read error is possible here, since a much larger clone lies one base away. Because the CDR3 is missing its conserved closing phenylalanine or tryptophan, this is likely a read error. CDR3 sequence reads: CSARKPTSFDEQYL. The CDR3 region has the DNA TGCAGTGCTAGAAAACCGACTAGCTTCGACGAGCAGTACCTC. The chain carries TRBV20-1 and TRBJ2-7; 7 bases fit TRBD2. The CDR3 runs 14 residues. J lost 5 bases, V lost 2 bases, and 9 bases had no gene match. The germline gives CDR1 DFQATT, CDR2 SNEGSKA (reference sequence).

This clone occurred once. The gene calls are TRBV15 and TRBJ2-3; the D is unclear. V lost 2 bases and J lost 5, with 14 bases in between. CDR3 size: 15 residues. Germline-derived CDR1 and CDR2 are LNHNV and YYDKDF (reference sequence). CDR3 in amino acids: CATSRNGLFIDTQYF. The CDR3 coding sequence is TGTGCCACCAGCAGAAATGGGCTTTTCATAGATACGCAGTATTTT.

This chain connects TRBV5-6 to TRBJ2-2; no firm D call. Trimming left V 0 bases short and J 5 bases short, with 14 bases between. The CDR3 contains 16 residues. Germline CDR1 SGHDT, CDR2 YYEEEE. CDR3 loop: CASSLEIDGRTGELFF. DNA for the CDR3: TGTGCCAGCAGCTTGGAAATCGATGGACGGACCGGGGAGCTGTTTTTT.

This clone occurred a few times. V and J are TRBV7-2 and TRBJ2-7, with TRBD2 identical over 11 bases. This CDR3 has 15 residues. The trim removed 4 bases at V and 7 bases at J, leaving 9 bases unmatched. Per germline, CDR1 SGHTA and CDR2 FQGNSA. CDR3 bases: TGTGCCAGCAGCTATAGCGGGAGGGCCCAGCAAGAGCAGTACTTC. It specifies CASSYSGRAQQEQYF. The full variable domain, with the rest looked up from reference TRBV7-2 and TRBJ2-7, is GAGVSQSPSNKVTEKGKDVELRCDPISGHTALYWYRQSLGQGLEFLIYFQGNSAPDKSGLPSDRFSAERTGGSVSTLTIQRTQQEDSAVYLCASSYSGRAQQEQYFGPGTRLTVT.

This clone is categorized as medium-sized. The genes are TRBV6-1 and TRBJ2-7; D possibly corresponds to TRBD2 (5 bases). The CDR3 is 11 amino acids. CDR1 MNHNS and CDR2 SASEGT come from the germline V gene. Trimming took 5 bases from V and 7 from J, leaving 9 bases between them. CDR3 nucleotide sequence: TGTGCCAGCAGTTTGCGGAGGGAGCAGTACTTC. Protein: CASSLRREQYF.

Sample share makes this clone medium-sized. The rearrangement uses TRBV10-2 and TRBJ2-7; D not resolved. This CDR3 contains 13 residues. V was cut by 6 bases and J by 0 bases, with 9 bases left in between. Germline V gene sequence: CDR1 WSHSY, CDR2 SAAADI. CDR3 DNA sequence: TGCGCCAGCAGACCCACGAGCTCCTACGAGCAGTACTTC. Residues: CASRPTSSYEQYF.